Each of the 16 T cell receptor beta chains below was sequenced from the same sample in a study of blood T cell repertoires in COVID-19. TCRdb's copy holds only in-frame clones and misses some; the assay was immunoSEQ multiplex PCR. In the table there are approximately 250,000 clones, almost 85% of which are singletons. Sequencing input: PBMCs or T cells enriched from blood (not recorded which). The source of these receptors is a woman aged 50 to 65 with acute COVID-19.

The chain is built from TRBV11-2 and TRBJ2-1; D perhaps matches TRBD2 (6 bases). V lost 8 bases and J 6 bases, leaving 17 bases between the germline ends. This CDR3 contains 14 residues. Looked up from germline, CDR1 is SGHAT and CDR2 is FQNNGV. In nucleotides, the CDR3 is TGTGCCAGCCACCGCGGGGTAATCTCCAATGAGCAGTTCTTC. It codes for CASHRGVISNEQFF.

Notes on this clone: Other DNA sequences in the same sample also yield this CDR3. The V and J genes are TRBV7-2 and TRBJ2-2; 9 bases fit TRBD2. Germline trimming cut 2 bases from V and 5 bases from J; bases unmatched to any gene: 3. The germline V gene has CDR1 SGHTA and CDR2 FQGNSA. This CDR3 has 15 residues. The CDR3 nucleotides read TGTGCCAGCAGCTTAAAAGCGGGGGGTACCGGGGAGCTGTTTTTT. Translated: CASSLKAGGTGELFF.

This clone was recorded a few times. The genes are TRBV5-4 and TRBJ2-3, with D tentatively TRBD2 (5 bases). Per the germline V gene, CDR1 is SGHNT and CDR2 is YYREEE (reference sequence). With 0 bases removed from V and 6 bases from J, the gap between germline ends came to 17 bases. There are 16 residues in the CDR3. The CDR3 DNA follows: TGTGCCAGCAGCTTGGCCCCGGGGAAGCTGCTGGATACGCAGTATTTT. Amino acid sequence: CASSLAPGKLLDTQYF. Drawing the rest from reference TRBV5-4 and TRBJ2-3, the complete variable domain is ETGVTQSPTHLIKTRGQQVTLRCSSQSGHNTVSWYQQALGQGPQFIFQYYREEENGRGNFPPRFSGLQFPNYSSELNVNALELDDSALYLCASSLAPGKLLDTQYFGPGTRLTVL.

This clone was found once. V gene TRBV10-2 combines with J gene TRBJ2-7; 12 bases are shared with TRBD2. This CDR3 contains 13 residues. CDR1 is WSHSY, CDR2 SAAADI, per germline. The ends lost 6 bases at V and 6 bases at J; junction bases unmatched: 3. The CDR3 is CASSGLAGTEQYF. CDR3 sequence (DNA): TGCGCCAGCAGCGGACTAGCGGGGACCGAGCAGTACTTC.

The J gene is TRBJ2-3, the V gene TRBV13; TRBD1 is a possible D gene (6 bases). Germline V gives CDR1 PRHDT, CDR2 FYEKMQ (reference sequence). The V and J ends lost 5 bases and 2 bases respectively, with 8 bases between them. There are 13 residues in the CDR3. This CDR3 is CASSQGNTDTQYF. The CDR3 DNA is TGTGCCAGCAGCCAGGGGAACACAGATACGCAGTATTTT.

This clone appeared once. The chain is built from TRBV11-2 and TRBJ2-5; no clear D gene. The germline V and J ends were trimmed by 1 base and 1 base, with 4 bases remaining between them. The CDR3 sequence is 13 residues long. Germline V gene lookup returns CDR1 SGHAT and CDR2 FQNNGV. As DNA, the CDR3 is TGTGCCAGCAGCTTAGGGGCCCAAGAGACCCAGTACTTC. It is translated as CASSLGAQETQYF.

The CDR3 DNA reads as TGTGCCAGCAGTCCAAACAGGGGCTATGGCTACACCTTC. Encoded protein: CASSPNRGYGYTF. The rearrangement joins TRBV12-3 or TRBV12-4 to TRBJ1-2; 7 nucleotides agree with TRBD1. The CDR3 is 13 residues long. The V and J ends lost 5 bases and 4 bases, in that order; junction bases with no gene match: 4.

This rearrangement joins TRBV28 to TRBJ2-3, with 11 bases that match TRBD2. The CDR3 totals 17 residues. V trimming: 4 bases; J trimming: 6 bases; junction bases outside the gene matches: 12. Germline lookup yields CDR1 MDHEN and CDR2 SYDVKM. CDR3 amino acids: CASSSLSSGGARDTQYF. The CDR3 DNA reads TGTGCCAGCAGTTCGCTTAGTAGCGGGGGGGCCCGGGATACGCAGTATTTT.

The rearrangement uses TRBV27 and TRBJ1-2, with D possibly being TRBD1 (6 bases). The V end lost 5 bases, the J end lost 6 bases, and 13 bases lay between the germline ends. The CDR3 totals 13 residues. From germline, CDR1 is MNHEY and CDR2 SMNVEV (reference sequence). Written as DNA, the CDR3 is TGTGCCAGCAGTCCGAGGACAGTGGATGGCTACACCTTC. Translated, it gives CASSPRTVDGYTF.

The chain uses TRBV30 and TRBJ1-1; D perhaps matches TRBD1 (6 bases). The germline V gene encodes CDR1 GTSNPN and CDR2 SVGIG (reference sequence). CDR3 length: 12 residues. V was pared by 3 bases and J by 10 bases, with 15 bases between. CDR3 bases: TGTGCCTGGAGGTCGACAGGATTTGGAGCTTTCTTT. Translated: CAWRSTGFGAFF.

Written as DNA, the CDR3 is TGTGCCTGGAGTGTACATCTGTCCAGGGACACTGAAGCTTTCTTT. Protein product: CAWSVHLSRDTEAFF. This sequence joins TRBV30 and TRBJ1-1, with a tentative D call TRBD1 (5 bases). V lost 0 bases and J lost 3, with 14 bases in between. This CDR3 comprises 15 residues. Germline CDR1 GTSNPN, CDR2 SVGIG (reference sequence).

This chain joins TRBV29-1 and TRBJ1-1; TRBD1 aligns across 9 bases. CDR1 and CDR2 from the germline V gene are SQVTM and ANQGSEA. The CDR3 covers 12 residues. V was clipped by 7 bases and J by 11 bases; unmatched bases: 11. CDR3 amino acids: CSGGQGAIEAFF. DNA of the CDR3: TGCAGCGGGGGACAGGGCGCGATCGAGGCTTTCTTT.

This chain joins TRBV5-6 and TRBJ2-7; D gene uncertain. CDR3 length: 13 residues. Germline CDR1 SGHDT, CDR2 YYEEEE. V lost 3 bases, J lost 3 bases, and 10 bases lay in between. The CDR3 bases are TGTGCCAGCAGCTCCCAGGAAATCTACGAGCAGTACTTC. Protein: CASSSQEIYEQYF.

V and J are TRBV27 and TRBJ1-5; D is ambiguous. The CDR3 consists of 14 residues. Germline assignment: CDR1 MNHEY and CDR2 SMNVEV (reference sequence). Between the trimmed V and J ends, which lost 4 bases and 0 bases, there was a span of 7 bases. CDR3 bases: TGTGCCAGCAGTTACTTTTATAGCAATCAGCCCCAGCATTTT. Protein product: CASSYFYSNQPQHF.

Many counts were recorded for this clone. The genes are TRBV5-4 and TRBJ1-2; a possible D gene is TRBD1 (6 bases). CDR1 and CDR2 (germline): SGHNT, YYREEE (reference sequence). The V end lost 4 bases, the J end lost 4 bases, and 8 bases lay between the germline ends. CDR3 length: 12 amino acids. Here the CDR3 DNA reads TGTGCCAGCAGCGCGGACAGCTATGGCTACACCTTC. Protein sequence: CASSADSYGYTF.

V and J are TRBV5-1 and TRBJ2-1, with D tentatively TRBD1 (5 bases). Germline V gene data show CDR1 as SGHRS and CDR2 as YFSETQ. The CDR3 spans 15 residues. The V end lost 0 bases, the J end lost 8 bases, and 15 bases lay between the germline ends. The DNA of the CDR3 is TGCGCCAGCAGCTTGGTTGGGGCTTGGTCGGATGAGCAGTTCTTC. It codes for CASSLVGAWSDEQFF. The whole variable domain, filled in from reference TRBV5-1 and TRBJ2-1, reads KAGVTQTPRYLIKTRGQQVTLSCSPISGHRSVSWYQQTPGQGLQFLFEYFSETQRNKGNFPGRFSGRQFSNSRSEMNVSTLELGDSALYLCASSLVGAWSDEQFFGPGTRLTVL.